This T cell receptor beta chain comes out of a study of Ad26.COV2.S vaccination and SARS-CoV-2 variants. Study outcomes and limitations: It was vaccine recipients, not placebo recipients, who had the higher spike-specific TCR breadth. Non-spike TCR breadth was similar in vaccine and placebo recipients.

To note about this clone: The antigen is undetermined.

Profiling relied on immunoSEQ multiplex PCR, and the TCRdb table lists in-frame clones only, not all of them. Seen here are about 350,000 clones, about 90% observed once, and the top ten hold about 3.8%. With 2 bases removed from V and 8 bases from J, the gap between germline ends came to 9 bases. The CDR3 spans 13 residues. The chain recombines TRBV12-3 or TRBV12-4 with TRBJ2-2, with D tentatively TRBD1 (6 bases). This specimen was peripheral blood, taken after recovery from COVID-19. The TCR originated in a human donor who had recovered from COVID-19. The CDR3 is CASSLSGVGELFF. CDR3 bases: TGTGCCAGCAGTTTATCAGGGGTAGGGGAGCTGTTTTTT.